Presented here are 30 T cell receptor beta chains from one specimen sequenced in a study of cytomegalovirus exposure and HLA in healthy donors. A multiplex PCR was run with 60 Vbeta primers and 13 Jbeta primers. Clones were sequenced by immunoSEQ multiplex PCR, and TCRdb holds only the in-frame ones, with some missing. The top ten clones hold about 8% of a sample with 110,000 or so clones, around three quarters of them seen once. The sample taken for sequencing was PBMCs. These receptors originate from a woman in her forties or fifties in good health and CMV-seropositive.

A word on this clone: Other DNA variants within this sample encode the same CDR3. The chain joins TRBV27 to TRBJ1-2, with 11 bases fitting TRBD1. The CDR3 covers 14 residues. V was clipped by 4 bases and J by 3 bases; unmatched bases: 1. The germline CDR1 and CDR2 sequences are MNHEY and SMNVEV (reference sequence). The CDR3 loop reads CASSWTGGDYGYTF. For the CDR3, the DNA is TGTGCCAGCAGTTGGACAGGGGGCGACTATGGCTACACCTTC.

The chain has TRBV20-1 and TRBJ2-3; tentatively, D is TRBD2 (6 bases). The CDR3 runs 11 residues. V shed 4 bases and J shed 7 bases, with 9 bases lying between them. Germline CDR1 is DFQATT and CDR2 is SNEGSKA (reference sequence). CDR3 DNA: TGCAGTGCTACGCGGGATAATACGCAGTATTTT. Translated, it gives CSATRDNTQYF.

The chain employs TRBV6-5 and TRBJ1-2; 7 bases fit TRBD1. Germline V gene sequence: CDR1 MNHEY, CDR2 SVGAGI. With 6 bases clipped from V and 0 bases from J, the junction kept 7 bases outside the gene matches. The CDR3 loop spans 15 amino acids. CDR3 DNA sequence: TGTGCCAGCAGGACTACCGGGACAGCTAACTATGGCTACACCTTC. This gives the protein CASRTTGTANYGYTF.

This clone was recorded once. The CDR3 DNA is TGTGCCAGCAGCGTAACTGGGACAGGGACATCCGGGGCCAACGTCCTGACTTTC. It encodes CASSVTGTGTSGANVLTF. The chain is built from TRBV9 and TRBJ2-6; the match to TRBD1 covers 9 bases. V was clipped by 1 base and J by 4 bases; unmatched bases: 9. The CDR3 loop spans 18 amino acids. The germline CDR1 and CDR2 sequences are SGDLS and YYNGEE.

This clone was seen a handful of times. The chain employs TRBV7-2 and TRBJ1-1; D might be TRBD1 (5 bases). Germline V gives CDR1 SGHTA, CDR2 FQGNSA. This CDR3 has 12 amino acids. Trimming took 4 bases from V and 6 from J, leaving 9 bases between them. The CDR3 loop is CASSWGTAEAFF. The DNA for the CDR3 is TGTGCCAGCAGCTGGGGCACTGCTGAAGCTTTCTTT.

The V gene is TRBV7-2, the J gene TRBJ2-7; 7 bases line up with TRBD1. The CDR3 is 14 amino acids. The V gene end was trimmed by 4 bases and the J gene end by 7 bases; junction bases not matched to a gene: 10. Germline V gene lookup returns CDR1 SGHTA and CDR2 FQGNSA. This CDR3 is CASSSDRAFGEQYF. Written as DNA, the CDR3 is TGTGCCAGCAGCTCAGACAGGGCGTTCGGGGAGCAGTACTTC. The full variable domain, with the rest looked up from reference TRBV7-2 and TRBJ2-7, is GAGVSQSPSNKVTEKGKDVELRCDPISGHTALYWYRQSLGQGLEFLIYFQGNSAPDKSGLPSDRFSAERTGGSVSTLTIQRTQQEDSAVYLCASSSDRAFGEQYFGPGTRLTVT.

As DNA, the CDR3 is TGTGCCAGCAGCCGGCAAGAGACCCAGTACTTC. Translated, it gives CASSRQETQYF. The V call is TRBV7-2, the J call TRBJ2-5; D ambiguous. V was clipped by 5 bases and J by 2 bases, with 3 bases between them. The CDR3 has 11 amino acids. Looked up from germline, CDR1 is SGHTA and CDR2 is FQGNSA.

This clone has a single count. The rearrangement links TRBV29-1 to TRBJ2-5, with 8 bases identical to TRBD2. The J segment lost 2 bases and the V segment lost 4 bases, leaving 12 bases of the junction unmatched. In germline, CDR1 is SQVTM, CDR2 ANQGSEA. The CDR3 extends over 16 amino acids. The CDR3 DNA follows: TGCAGCGTTGTTAGCGGGACCAATCAAAAGCAAGAGACCCAGTACTTC. This translates into CSVVSGTNQKQETQYF.

J is TRBJ1-1 and V is TRBV7-9; TRBD1 might be the D (6 bases). Per germline, CDR1 SEHNR and CDR2 FQNEAQ (reference sequence). V lost 5 bases to trimming and J lost 1 base, with 11 bases between them. The CDR3 sequence is 14 residues long. CDR3 protein: CASSARGANTEAFF. The CDR3 region has the DNA TGTGCCAGCAGCGCGCGGGGGGCGAACACTGAAGCTTTCTTT.

The chain recombines TRBV15 with TRBJ1-1; 7 bases agree with TRBD1. Losses at the gene ends were 0 bases for V and 11 bases for J; bases not matched to a gene: 9. CDR3 length: 14 amino acids. Per the germline V gene, CDR1 is LNHNV and CDR2 is YYDKDF (reference sequence). CDR3 sequence (DNA): TGTGCCACCAGCAGAGATGAGACACAGGGGCGGGCTTTCTTT. This codes for CATSRDETQGRAFF.

This clone has just a few counts. V and J are TRBV9 and TRBJ1-5; TRBD1 aligns across 10 bases. The CDR3 has 14 residues. V trimming: 2 bases; J trimming: 6 bases; junction bases outside the gene matches: 2. Looked up from germline, CDR1 is SGDLS and CDR2 is YYNGEE. This CDR3 is CASSVGQGGQPQHF. The DNA of the CDR3 is TGTGCCAGCAGCGTTGGACAGGGGGGTCAGCCCCAGCATTTT.

The chain recombines TRBV7-9 with TRBJ2-7; 8 bases agree with TRBD2. Per the germline V gene, CDR1 is SEHNR and CDR2 is FQNEAQ (reference sequence). J lost 1 base, V lost 0 bases, and 2 bases had no gene match. CDR3 size: 15 residues. The CDR3 loop is CASSLAGGASYEQYF. Written as DNA, the CDR3 is TGTGCCAGCAGCTTAGCCGGGGGGGCTTCCTACGAGCAGTACTTC.

A note on this clone: A read error may account for a junction end that differs from germline. The genes are TRBV6-7 and TRBJ2-6; the D gene is possibly TRBD2 (6 bases). TRBV6-7 is treated as an ORF (open reading frame) with a function not yet certain. The CDR3 consists of 17 residues. CDR3 in DNA: TGTGCCAGCAGTTACCCGGGACTGTACTCTGGGGCCAACGGCCTGACTTTC. Its translation is CASSYPGLYSGANGLTF.

J is TRBJ1-5 and V is TRBV6-1, with D possibly TRBD1 on 5 matching bases. The CDR3 totals 15 residues. The V and J ends lost 5 bases and 2 bases respectively, with 13 bases between them. Germline loops: CDR1 MNHNS, CDR2 SASEGT. CDR3 DNA: TGTGCCAGCAGTCCCCGGGGGGATGGCAATCAGCCCCAGCATTTT. This encodes CASSPRGDGNQPQHF.

This clone was counted between two and nine times. The gene calls are TRBV9 and TRBJ2-3; 11 bases agree with TRBD2. V lost 2 bases, J lost 0 bases, and 11 bases stayed unmatched. This CDR3 has 19 amino acids. The V gene's germline CDR1 is SGDLS and CDR2 YYNGEE. The CDR3, as DNA: TGTGCCAGCAGCGTCACTCCGGGACTAGCGGCCGCTAGCACAGATACGCAGTATTTT. The encoded protein is CASSVTPGLAAASTDTQYF. Supplemented by reference TRBV9 and TRBJ2-3, the full variable domain reads DSGVTQTPKHLITATGQRVTLRCSPRSGDLSVYWYQQSLDQGLQFLIQYYNGEERAKGNILERFSAQQFPDLHSELNLSSLELGDSALYFCASSVTPGLAAASTDTQYFGPGTRLTVL.

This clone was counted between two and nine times. The chain links TRBV4-3 to TRBJ2-2; TRBD2 matches at 9 bases. V gave up 1 base and J gave up 5 bases; unmatched junction bases: 8. CDR3 length: 17 residues. The V gene's germline CDR1 is LGHNA and CDR2 YSLEER. The CDR3 bases are TGCGCCAGCAGCCAAGTCGTTCTAGCGGGACGTACCGGGGAGCTGTTTTTT. It encodes CASSQVVLAGRTGELFF.

Only one count was recorded for this clone. The V call is TRBV2, the J call TRBJ1-1; tentatively, D is TRBD1 (5 bases). Trimming took 4 bases from V and 0 from J, leaving 18 bases between them. CDR1 SNHLY and CDR2 FYNNEI come from the germline V gene. This CDR3 is built from 17 residues. The CDR3 bases are TGTGCCAGCAGTGGGGTGTCCAGGGCCCTCATGAACACTGAAGCTTTCTTT. Its translation: CASSGVSRALMNTEAFF. The complete variable domain, with remaining parts taken from reference TRBV2 and TRBJ1-1, reads EPEVTQTPSHQVTQMGQEVILRCVPISNHLYFYWYRQILGQKVEFLVSFYNNEISEKSEIFDDQFSVERPDGSNFTLKIRSTKLEDSAMYFCASSGVSRALMNTEAFFGQGTRLTVV.

Only a few counts were recorded for this clone. This sequence joins TRBV7-8 and TRBJ2-7; D is ambiguous. CDR3 size: 14 residues. V lost 5 bases, J lost 0 bases, and 11 bases lay in between. Per germline, CDR1 SGHVS and CDR2 FQNEAQ. CDR3 loop: CASSDSGGSYEQYF. The CDR3 DNA follows: TGTGCCAGCAGCGATAGTGGCGGCTCCTACGAGCAGTACTTC.

This chain connects TRBV18 to TRBJ1-4, with TRBD1 matching over 8 bases. Germline CDR1 reads KGHSH; CDR2 reads LQKENI. The CDR3 spans 16 residues. V dropped 5 bases and J dropped 0; count of bases not matched to a gene: 5. This chain's CDR3 is CASSSDRGSTNEKLFF. The CDR3 DNA reads TGTGCCAGCTCATCAGACAGGGGATCAACTAATGAAAAACTGTTTTTT.

V usage is TRBV2 and J usage is TRBJ2-3; no reliable D call. Germline V gene sequence: CDR1 SNHLY, CDR2 FYNNEI. This CDR3 comprises 15 residues. V was trimmed by 10 bases and J by 2 bases, leaving 19 bases between them. The DNA of the CDR3 is TGTGCCATGATTGGCAAACAAGAGGTCACAGATACGCAGTATTTT. This encodes CAMIGKQEVTDTQYF.

This clone was observed a handful of times. The chain employs TRBV6-1 and TRBJ2-7; TRBD2 aligns across 9 bases. CDR1 is MNHNS, CDR2 SASEGT, per germline. This CDR3 is built from 15 residues. V gave up 4 bases and J gave up 0 bases; unmatched junction bases: 4. The CDR3 DNA is TGTGCCAGCAGTGCTAGCGGGACTAGCTCCTACGAGCAGTACTTC. Protein sequence: CASSASGTSSYEQYF.

The rearrangement joins TRBV19 to TRBJ1-1; D gene uncertain. CDR1 and CDR2 (germline): LNHDA, SQIVND (reference sequence). The V end lost 0 bases, the J end lost 1 base, and 9 bases lay between the germline ends. CDR3 length: 15 amino acids. CDR3 sequence: CASSIDQRANTEAFF. The CDR3 DNA is TGTGCCAGTAGTATAGATCAGAGGGCGAACACTGAAGCTTTCTTT.

The chain links TRBV5-1 to TRBJ1-4; D may be TRBD1 (6 bases). Germline lookup yields CDR1 SGHRS and CDR2 YFSETQ. This CDR3 region has 15 residues. V was trimmed by 2 bases and J by 8 bases, leaving 16 bases between them. In nucleotides, the CDR3 is TGCGCCAGCAGCTTCCAGACAGGAGTCAAAGAAAAACTGTTTTTT. Translated, it gives CASSFQTGVKEKLFF.

A few counts support this clone. The V gene is TRBV11-2, the J gene TRBJ1-4, with D tentatively TRBD1 (5 bases). This CDR3 is built from 18 residues. The germline gives CDR1 SGHAT, CDR2 FQNNGV. Between the trimmed V and J ends, which lost 0 bases and 2 bases, there was a span of 16 bases. The CDR3 loop is CASSLDRFGGTTNEKLFF. The CDR3, as DNA: TGTGCCAGCAGCTTAGATCGATTCGGGGGAACCACTAATGAAAAACTGTTTTTT.

This chain joins TRBV4-3 and TRBJ2-3, with D maybe TRBD1 (6 bases). V lost 5 bases and J lost 3, with 12 bases in between. Germline CDR1 is LGHNA and CDR2 is YSLEER. The CDR3 totals 14 residues. Here the CDR3 reads CASSVGAATDTQYF. The CDR3 coding sequence is TGCGCCAGCAGCGTGGGGGCGGCGACAGATACGCAGTATTTT.

V usage is TRBV5-6 and J usage is TRBJ2-5, with D uncertain. Deletions cut 4 bases from V and 5 bases from J, with 12 bases between. Germline V gene lookup returns CDR1 SGHDT and CDR2 YYEEEE. The CDR3 sequence is 13 residues long. CDR3 loop: CASSPTEVETQYF. CDR3 DNA: TGTGCCAGCAGCCCGACTGAGGTGGAGACCCAGTACTTC.

V and J are TRBV7-2 and TRBJ1-4, with 7 nucleotides matching TRBD1. The CDR3 totals 14 residues. V shed 5 bases, J shed 5 bases, and the junction held 5 bases outside the gene matches. Germline V lookup: CDR1 SGHTA, CDR2 FQGNSA. This CDR3 is CASSPQGRNEKLFF. CDR3 in DNA: TGTGCCAGCAGCCCACAGGGGCGGAATGAAAAACTGTTTTTT.

J is TRBJ2-3 and V is TRBV7-8; 7 bases line up with TRBD1. Germline trimming cut 3 bases from V and 0 bases from J; bases unmatched to any gene: 3. The germline V gene has CDR1 SGHVS and CDR2 FQNEAQ. The CDR3 is made up of 15 amino acids. CDR3 DNA sequence: TGTGCCAGCAGCTTGGGACAGACTAGCACAGATACGCAGTATTTT. Translating gives CASSLGQTSTDTQYF.

CDR3: CASSLVVGVTGDYGYTF. In DNA, the CDR3 is TGTGCCAGCAGCTTGGTAGTAGGGGTGACAGGGGACTATGGCTACACCTTC. This chain connects TRBV5-6 to TRBJ1-2; 8 nucleotides agree with TRBD1. The CDR3 is 17 residues long. Germline trimming cut 0 bases from V and 3 bases from J; bases unmatched to any gene: 10. Germline V gives CDR1 SGHDT, CDR2 YYEEEE.

This chain uses TRBV2 with TRBJ2-7; TRBD1 matches 8 bases. The CDR3 loop spans 13 amino acids. Germline CDR1 reads SNHLY; CDR2 reads FYNNEI. CDR3 protein: CAQGGTGPYEQYF. Written as DNA, the CDR3 is TGTGCTCAAGGTGGGACAGGTCCCTACGAGCAGTACTTC.